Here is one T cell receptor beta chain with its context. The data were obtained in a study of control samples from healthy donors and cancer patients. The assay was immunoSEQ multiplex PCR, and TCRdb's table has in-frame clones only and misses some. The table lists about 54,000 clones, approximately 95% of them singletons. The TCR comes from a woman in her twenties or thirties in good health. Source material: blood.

The CDR3 here is CASSLSHGGEQYF. For the CDR3, the DNA is TGCGCCAGCAGCTTATCCCACGGCGGCGAGCAGTACTTC. This chain uses TRBV5-1 with TRBJ2-7, with D uncertain. V lost 2 bases and J 6 bases, leaving 12 bases between the germline ends. The germline V gene has CDR1 SGHRS and CDR2 YFSETQ. This CDR3 has 13 residues.